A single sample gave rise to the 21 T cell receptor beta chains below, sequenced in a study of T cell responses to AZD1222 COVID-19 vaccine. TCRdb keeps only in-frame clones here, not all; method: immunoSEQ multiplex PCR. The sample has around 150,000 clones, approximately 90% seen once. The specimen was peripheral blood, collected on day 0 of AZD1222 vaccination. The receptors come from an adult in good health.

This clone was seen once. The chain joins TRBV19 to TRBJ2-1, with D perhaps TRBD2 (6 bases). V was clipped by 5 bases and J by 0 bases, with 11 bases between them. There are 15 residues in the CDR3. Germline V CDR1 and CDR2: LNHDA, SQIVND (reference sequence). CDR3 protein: CASSRDWSSYNEQFF. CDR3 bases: TGTGCCAGTAGTCGGGACTGGTCCTCCTACAATGAGCAGTTCTTC. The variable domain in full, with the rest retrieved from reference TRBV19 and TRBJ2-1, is DGGITQSPKYLFRKEGQNVTLSCEQNLNHDAMYWYRQDPGQGLRLIYYSQIVNDFQKGDIAEGYSVSREKKESFPLTVTSAQKNPTAFYLCASSRDWSSYNEQFFGPGTRLTVL.

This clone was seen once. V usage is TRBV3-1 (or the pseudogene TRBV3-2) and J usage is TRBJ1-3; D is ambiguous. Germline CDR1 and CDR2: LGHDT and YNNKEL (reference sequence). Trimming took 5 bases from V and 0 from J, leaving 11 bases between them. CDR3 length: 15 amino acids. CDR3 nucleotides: TGTGCCAGCAGCTTAACACGGAACTCTGGAAACACCATATATTTT. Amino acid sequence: CASSLTRNSGNTIYF.

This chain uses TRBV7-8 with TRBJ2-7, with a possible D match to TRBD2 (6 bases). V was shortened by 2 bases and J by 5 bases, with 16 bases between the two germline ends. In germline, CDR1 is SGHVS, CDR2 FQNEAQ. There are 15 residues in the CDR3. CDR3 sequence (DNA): TGTGCCAGCAGCTTACCCCGGGGGACCACTCACGAGCAGTACTTC. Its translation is CASSLPRGTTHEQYF.

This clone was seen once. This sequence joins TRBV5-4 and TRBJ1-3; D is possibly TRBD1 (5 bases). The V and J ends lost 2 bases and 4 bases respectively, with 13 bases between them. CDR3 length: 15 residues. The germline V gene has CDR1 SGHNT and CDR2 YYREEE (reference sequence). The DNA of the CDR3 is TGTGCCAGCAGCTTTACTCAGGGAGCCGGAAACACCATATATTTT. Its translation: CASSFTQGAGNTIYF.

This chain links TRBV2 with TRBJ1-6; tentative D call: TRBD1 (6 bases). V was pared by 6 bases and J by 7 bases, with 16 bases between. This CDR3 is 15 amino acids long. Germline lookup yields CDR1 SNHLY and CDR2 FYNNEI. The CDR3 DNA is TGTGCCAGCAGCGCGTTGACAGGCGGCAATTCACCCCTCCACTTT. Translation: CASSALTGGNSPLHF.

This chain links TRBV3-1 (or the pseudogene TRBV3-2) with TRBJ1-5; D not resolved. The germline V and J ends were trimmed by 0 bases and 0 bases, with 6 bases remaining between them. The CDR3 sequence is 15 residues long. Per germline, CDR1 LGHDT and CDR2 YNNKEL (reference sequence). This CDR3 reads CASSQDGRSNQPQHF. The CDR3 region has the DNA TGTGCCAGCAGCCAAGATGGGCGTAGCAATCAGCCCCAGCATTTT.

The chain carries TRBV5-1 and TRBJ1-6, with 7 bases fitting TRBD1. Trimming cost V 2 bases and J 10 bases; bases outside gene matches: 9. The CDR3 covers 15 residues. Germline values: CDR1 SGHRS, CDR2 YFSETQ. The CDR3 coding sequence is TGCGCCAGCAGCTTCGGGGACAGCGGGAGCTCACCCCTCCACTTT. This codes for CASSFGDSGSSPLHF.

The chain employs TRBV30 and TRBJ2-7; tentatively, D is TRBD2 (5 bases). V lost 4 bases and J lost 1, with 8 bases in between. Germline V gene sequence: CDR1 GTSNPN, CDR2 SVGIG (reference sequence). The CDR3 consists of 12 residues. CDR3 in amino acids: CAWKRGSYEQYF. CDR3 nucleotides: TGTGCCTGGAAACGGGGTTCCTACGAGCAGTACTTC.

CDR3 protein: CASSQDAIGISYEQYF. The DNA of the CDR3 is TGCGCCAGCAGCCAAGATGCTATCGGTATATCCTACGAGCAGTACTTC. The rearrangement uses TRBV4-1 and TRBJ2-7; no reliable D call. The V gene's germline CDR1 is MGHRA and CDR2 YSYEKL. V was shortened by 0 bases and J by 1 base, with 13 bases between the two germline ends. The CDR3 extends over 16 amino acids.

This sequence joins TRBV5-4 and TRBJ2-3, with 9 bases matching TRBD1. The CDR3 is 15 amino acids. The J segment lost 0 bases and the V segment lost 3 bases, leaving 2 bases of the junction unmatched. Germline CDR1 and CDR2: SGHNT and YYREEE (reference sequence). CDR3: CASSWGQGSTDTQYF. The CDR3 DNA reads TGTGCCAGCAGCTGGGGACAGGGAAGCACAGATACGCAGTATTTT.

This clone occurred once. The CDR3 sequence: CASSSGARSDQPQHF. Here the CDR3 DNA reads TGTGCCAGCAGTTCAGGTGCAAGAAGCGATCAGCCCCAGCATTTT. This chain connects TRBV6-6 to TRBJ1-5; D call uncertain. Per the germline V gene, CDR1 is MNHNY and CDR2 is SVGAGI (reference sequence). The CDR3 has 15 residues. Trimming left V 4 bases short and J 5 bases short, with 15 bases between.

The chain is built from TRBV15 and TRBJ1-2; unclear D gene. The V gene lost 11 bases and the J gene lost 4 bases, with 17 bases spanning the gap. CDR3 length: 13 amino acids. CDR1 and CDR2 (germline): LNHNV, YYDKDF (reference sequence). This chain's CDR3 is CAPDRRQGYGYTF. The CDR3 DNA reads TGTGCCCCCGACCGACGGCAAGGCTATGGCTACACCTTC.

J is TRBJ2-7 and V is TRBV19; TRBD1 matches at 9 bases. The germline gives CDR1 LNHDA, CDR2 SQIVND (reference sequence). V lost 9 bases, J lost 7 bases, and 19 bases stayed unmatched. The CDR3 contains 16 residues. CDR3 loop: CASRSRDRDGGSEQYF. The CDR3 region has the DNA TGTGCCAGCCGGTCCCGGGACAGGGATGGTGGCTCTGAGCAGTACTTC.

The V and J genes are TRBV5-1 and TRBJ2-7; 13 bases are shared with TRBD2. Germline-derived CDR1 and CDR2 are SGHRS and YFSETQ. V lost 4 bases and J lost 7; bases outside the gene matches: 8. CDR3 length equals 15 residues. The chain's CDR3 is CASSAGLAGDWEQYF. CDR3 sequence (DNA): TGCGCCAGCAGCGCCGGACTAGCGGGAGACTGGGAGCAGTACTTC.

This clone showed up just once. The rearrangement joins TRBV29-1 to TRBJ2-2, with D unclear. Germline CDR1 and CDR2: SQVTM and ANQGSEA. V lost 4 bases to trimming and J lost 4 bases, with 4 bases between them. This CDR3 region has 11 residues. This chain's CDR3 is CSVGSTGELFF. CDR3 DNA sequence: TGCAGCGTTGGGAGCACCGGGGAGCTGTTTTTT.

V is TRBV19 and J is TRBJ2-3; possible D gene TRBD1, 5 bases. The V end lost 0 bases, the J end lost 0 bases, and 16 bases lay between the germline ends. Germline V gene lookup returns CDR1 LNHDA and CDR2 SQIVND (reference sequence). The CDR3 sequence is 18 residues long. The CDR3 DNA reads TGTGCCAGTAGTATAGATCGAAAGGGGCCTAAGAGCACAGATACGCAGTATTTT. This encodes CASSIDRKGPKSTDTQYF.

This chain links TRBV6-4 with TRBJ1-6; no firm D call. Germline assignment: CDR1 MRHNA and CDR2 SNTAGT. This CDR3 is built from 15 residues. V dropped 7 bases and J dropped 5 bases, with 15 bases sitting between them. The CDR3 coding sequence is TGTGCCAGCACCCCTCACGTTCCGGATAATTCACCCCTCCACTTT. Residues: CASTPHVPDNSPLHF.

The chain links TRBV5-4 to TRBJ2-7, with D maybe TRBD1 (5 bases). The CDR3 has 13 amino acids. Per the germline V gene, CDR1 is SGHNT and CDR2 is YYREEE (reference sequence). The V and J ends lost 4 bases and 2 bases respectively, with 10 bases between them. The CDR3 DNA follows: TGTGCCAGCAGCAACGACAGAGCCTACGAGCAGTACTTC. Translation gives CASSNDRAYEQYF. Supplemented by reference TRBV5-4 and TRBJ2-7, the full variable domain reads ETGVTQSPTHLIKTRGQQVTLRCSSQSGHNTVSWYQQALGQGPQFIFQYYREEENGRGNFPPRFSGLQFPNYSSELNVNALELDDSALYLCASSNDRAYEQYFGPGTRLTVT.

The DNA of the CDR3 is TGTGCCAGCAGCTTCCAATCCCCGGGGGGGGGCCTTTACGAGCAGTACTTC. Protein product: CASSFQSPGGGLYEQYF. The chain employs TRBV11-3 and TRBJ2-7; 8 nucleotides match TRBD2. From germline, CDR1 is SGHNT and CDR2 YENEEA. With V trimmed by 3 bases and J by 4 bases, 14 bases remained unmatched. CDR3 size: 17 residues.

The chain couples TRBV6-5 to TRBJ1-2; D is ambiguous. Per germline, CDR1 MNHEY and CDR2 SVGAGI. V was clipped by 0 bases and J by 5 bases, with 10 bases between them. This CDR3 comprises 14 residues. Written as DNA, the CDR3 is TGTGCCAGCAGTTACTCAAGCCTTATTTATGGCTACACCTTC. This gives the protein CASSYSSLIYGYTF.

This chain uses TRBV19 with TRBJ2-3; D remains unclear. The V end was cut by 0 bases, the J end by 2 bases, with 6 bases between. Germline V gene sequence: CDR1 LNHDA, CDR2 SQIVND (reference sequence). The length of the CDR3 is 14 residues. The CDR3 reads CASSIDSYTDTQYF. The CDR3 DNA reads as TGTGCCAGTAGTATAGACTCATACACAGATACGCAGTATTTT.